The following is a T cell receptor beta chain sequence with its context. This entry is derived from a study of blood T cell repertoires in COVID-19. Study-level information: Sources were T cells, B-cell-depleted T cells, or PBMCs; the material itself was cDNA or gDNA.

In the original analysis: Scientists estimated how many nucleated cells there were by amplifying reference gene primers. Method: immunoSEQ multiplex PCR; TCRdb's copy keeps in-frame clones and lacks some. The V and J calls and clone size are taken from that table; D and trimming were inferred from the DNA. The sample shows 150,000 to 200,000 clones, 88% of them seen only once. The germline CDR1 and CDR2 sequences are SGDLS and YYNGEE. CDR3 length: 16 amino acids. Trimming shortened V by 0 bases and J by 5 bases, and 17 bases separated the two germline ends. V gene TRBV9 combines with J gene TRBJ2-5; weak D call: TRBD2 (6 bases). The TCR sequence derives from a human donor in a cohort sampled during active COVID-19. Sequenced: peripheral blood. This chain's CDR3 is CASSVGPGLSSETQYF. In DNA, the CDR3 is TGTGCCAGCAGCGTAGGCCCGGGACTTAGCAGCGAGACCCAGTACTTC.